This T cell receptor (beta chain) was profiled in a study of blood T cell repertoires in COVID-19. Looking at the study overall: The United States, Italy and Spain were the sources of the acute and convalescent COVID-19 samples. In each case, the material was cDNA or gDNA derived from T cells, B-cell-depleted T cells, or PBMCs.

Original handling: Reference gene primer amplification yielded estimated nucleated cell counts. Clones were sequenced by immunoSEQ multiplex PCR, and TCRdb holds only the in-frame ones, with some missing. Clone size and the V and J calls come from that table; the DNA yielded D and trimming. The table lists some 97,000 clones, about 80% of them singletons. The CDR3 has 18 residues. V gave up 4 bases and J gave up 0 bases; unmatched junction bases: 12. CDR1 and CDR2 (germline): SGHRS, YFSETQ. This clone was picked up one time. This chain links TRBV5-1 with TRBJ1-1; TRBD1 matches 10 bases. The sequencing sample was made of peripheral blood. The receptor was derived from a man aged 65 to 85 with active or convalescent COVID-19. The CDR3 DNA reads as TGCGCCAGCAGCCCGCGGTACGGGACAGGGGAATTGAACACTGAAGCTTTCTTT. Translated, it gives CASSPRYGTGELNTEAFF.